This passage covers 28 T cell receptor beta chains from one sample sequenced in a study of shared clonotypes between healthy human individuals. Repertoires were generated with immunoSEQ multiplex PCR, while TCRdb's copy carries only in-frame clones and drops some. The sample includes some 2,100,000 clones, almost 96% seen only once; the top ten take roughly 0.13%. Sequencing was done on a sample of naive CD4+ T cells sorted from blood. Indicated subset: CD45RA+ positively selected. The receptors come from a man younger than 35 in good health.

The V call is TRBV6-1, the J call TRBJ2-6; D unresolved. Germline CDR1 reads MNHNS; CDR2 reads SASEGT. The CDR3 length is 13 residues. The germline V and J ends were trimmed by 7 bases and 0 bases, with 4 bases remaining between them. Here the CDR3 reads CASITSGANVLTF. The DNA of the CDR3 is TGTGCCAGCATAACCTCTGGGGCCAACGTCCTGACTTTC.

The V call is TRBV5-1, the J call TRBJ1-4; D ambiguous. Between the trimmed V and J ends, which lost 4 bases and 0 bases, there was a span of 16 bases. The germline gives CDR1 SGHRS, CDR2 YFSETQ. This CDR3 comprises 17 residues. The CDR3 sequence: CASSPRGEQATNEKLFF. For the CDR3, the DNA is TGCGCCAGCAGCCCCCGAGGCGAGCAAGCAACTAATGAAAAACTGTTTTTT.

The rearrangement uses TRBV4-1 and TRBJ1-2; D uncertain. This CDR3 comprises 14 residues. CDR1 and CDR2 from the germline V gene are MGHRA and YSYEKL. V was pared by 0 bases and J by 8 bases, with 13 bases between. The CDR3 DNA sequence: TGCGCCAGCAGCCAAGATGAGTGGGTTACCGGCTACACCTTC. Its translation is CASSQDEWVTGYTF.

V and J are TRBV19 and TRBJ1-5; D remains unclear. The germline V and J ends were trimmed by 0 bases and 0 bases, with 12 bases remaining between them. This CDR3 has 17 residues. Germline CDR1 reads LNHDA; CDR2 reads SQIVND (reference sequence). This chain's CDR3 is CASSIDLGQNSNQPQHF. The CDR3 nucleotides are TGTGCCAGTAGTATAGATTTAGGGCAGAATAGCAATCAGCCCCAGCATTTT.

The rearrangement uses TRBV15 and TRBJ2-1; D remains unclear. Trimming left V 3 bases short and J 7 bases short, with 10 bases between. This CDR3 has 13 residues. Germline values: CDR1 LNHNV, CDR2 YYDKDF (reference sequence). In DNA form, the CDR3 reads TGTGCCACCAGCAGGCGGCTGAAGAATGAGCAGTTCTTC. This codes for CATSRRLKNEQFF.

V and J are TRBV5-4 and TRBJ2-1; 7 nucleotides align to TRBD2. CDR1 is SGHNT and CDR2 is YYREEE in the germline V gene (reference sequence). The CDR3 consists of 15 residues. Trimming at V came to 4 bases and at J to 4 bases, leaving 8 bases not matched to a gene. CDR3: CASSVGLGIYNEQFF. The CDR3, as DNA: TGTGCCAGCAGCGTCGGACTAGGGATTTACAATGAGCAGTTCTTC.

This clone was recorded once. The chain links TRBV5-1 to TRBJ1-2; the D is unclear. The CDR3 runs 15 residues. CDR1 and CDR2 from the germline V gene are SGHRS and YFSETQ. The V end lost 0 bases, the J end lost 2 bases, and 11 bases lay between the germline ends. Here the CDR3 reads CASSLVASENYGYTF. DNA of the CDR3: TGCGCCAGCAGCTTGGTTGCCAGTGAAAACTATGGCTACACCTTC.

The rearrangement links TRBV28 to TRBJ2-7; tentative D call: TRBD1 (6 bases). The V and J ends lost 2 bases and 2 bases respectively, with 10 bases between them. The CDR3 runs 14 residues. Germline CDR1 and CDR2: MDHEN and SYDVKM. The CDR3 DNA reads TGTGCCAGCAGTTTAGGCAGGGGACCCTACGAGCAGTACTTC. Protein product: CASSLGRGPYEQYF.

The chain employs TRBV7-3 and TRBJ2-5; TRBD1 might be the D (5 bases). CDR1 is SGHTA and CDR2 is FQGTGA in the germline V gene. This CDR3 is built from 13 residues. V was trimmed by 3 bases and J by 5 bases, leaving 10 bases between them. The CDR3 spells CASSFFPGETQYF. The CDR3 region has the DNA TGTGCCAGCAGCTTCTTCCCAGGGGAGACCCAGTACTTC.

In DNA, the CDR3 is TGCGCCAGCAGGCCGGGACTAGCGGGTGCTGGGGCCAACGTCCTGACTTTC. Its protein product is CASRPGLAGAGANVLTF. V and J are TRBV10-2 and TRBJ2-6, with TRBD2 identical over 12 bases. The CDR3 covers 17 residues. Germline CDR1 and CDR2: WSHSY and SAAADI. After removal of 6 bases from V and 2 bases from J, the junction contained 5 bases not matched to a gene.

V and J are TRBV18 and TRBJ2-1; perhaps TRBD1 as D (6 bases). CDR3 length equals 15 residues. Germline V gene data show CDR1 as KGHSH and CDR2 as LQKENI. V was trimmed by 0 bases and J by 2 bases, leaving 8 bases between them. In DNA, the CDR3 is TGTGCCAGCTCACCACCTAACAGGGCCTACAATGAGCAGTTCTTC. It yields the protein CASSPPNRAYNEQFF. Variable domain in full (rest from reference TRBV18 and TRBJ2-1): NAGVMQNPRHLVRRRGQEARLRCSPMKGHSHVYWYRQLPEEGLKFMVYLQKENIIDESGMPKERFSAEFPKEGPSILRIQQVVRGDSAAYFCASSPPNRAYNEQFFGPGTRLTVL.

CDR3 nucleotide sequence: TGTGCCAGCAGCCCGAGGACTGCTTGGGCAGAGACCCAGTACTTC. Amino acid sequence: CASSPRTAWAETQYF. The gene calls are TRBV7-8 and TRBJ2-5; D is perhaps TRBD2 (5 bases). With 5 bases removed from V and 4 bases from J, the gap between germline ends came to 17 bases. This CDR3 has 15 amino acids. Germline V lookup: CDR1 SGHVS, CDR2 FQNEAQ.

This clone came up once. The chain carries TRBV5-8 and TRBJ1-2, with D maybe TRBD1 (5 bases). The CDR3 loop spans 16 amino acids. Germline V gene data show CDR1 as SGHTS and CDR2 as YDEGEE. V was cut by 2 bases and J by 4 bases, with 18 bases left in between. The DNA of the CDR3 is TGTGCCAGCAGCTTCCGAGGGGCCCGGGAGGGCTATGGCTACACCTTC. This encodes CASSFRGAREGYGYTF.

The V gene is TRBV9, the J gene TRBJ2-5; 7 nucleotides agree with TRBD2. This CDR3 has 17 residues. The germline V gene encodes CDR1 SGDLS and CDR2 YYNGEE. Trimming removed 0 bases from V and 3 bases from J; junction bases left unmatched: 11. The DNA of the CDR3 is TGTGCCAGCAGCGTAGGGATAAGTGGGACTAATGAAGAGACCCAGTACTTC. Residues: CASSVGISGTNEETQYF. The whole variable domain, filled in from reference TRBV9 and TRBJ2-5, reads DSGVTQTPKHLITATGQRVTLRCSPRSGDLSVYWYQQSLDQGLQFLIQYYNGEERAKGNILERFSAQQFPDLHSELNLSSLELGDSALYFCASSVGISGTNEETQYFGPGTRLLVL.

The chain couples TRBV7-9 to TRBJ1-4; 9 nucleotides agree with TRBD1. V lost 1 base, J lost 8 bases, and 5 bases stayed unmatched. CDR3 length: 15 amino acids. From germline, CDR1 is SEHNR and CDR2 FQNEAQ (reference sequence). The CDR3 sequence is CASSLGGTGMEKLFF. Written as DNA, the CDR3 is TGTGCCAGCAGCTTAGGTGGGACAGGGATGGAAAAACTGTTTTTT.

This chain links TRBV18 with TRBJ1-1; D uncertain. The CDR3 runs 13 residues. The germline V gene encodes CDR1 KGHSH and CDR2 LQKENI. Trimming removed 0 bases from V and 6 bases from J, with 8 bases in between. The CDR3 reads CASSPPSRAEAFF. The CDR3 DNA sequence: TGTGCCAGCTCACCACCGTCGAGGGCTGAAGCTTTCTTT.

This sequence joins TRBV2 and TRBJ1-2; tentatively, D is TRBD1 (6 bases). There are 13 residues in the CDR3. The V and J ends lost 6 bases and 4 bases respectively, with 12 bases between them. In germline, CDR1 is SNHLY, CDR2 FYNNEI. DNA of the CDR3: TGTGCCAGCAGGACAACAGGGATCTATGGCTACACCTTC. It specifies CASRTTGIYGYTF.

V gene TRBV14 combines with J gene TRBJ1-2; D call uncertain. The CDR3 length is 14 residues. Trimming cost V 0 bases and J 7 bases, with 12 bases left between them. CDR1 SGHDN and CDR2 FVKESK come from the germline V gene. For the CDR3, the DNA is TGTGCCAGCAGCCAAGATAGGCGGGCTGGTGGCTACACCTTC. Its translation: CASSQDRRAGGYTF.

The CDR3 bases are TGTGCCAGCAGTTACTTTCTGGCGAACACCGGGGAGCTGTTTTTT. Translated: CASSYFLANTGELFF. This chain connects TRBV6-5 to TRBJ2-2; D gene unclear. The germline V gene encodes CDR1 MNHEY and CDR2 SVGAGI. The CDR3 has 15 residues. V was cut by 1 base and J by 0 bases, with 6 bases left in between.

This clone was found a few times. In nucleotides, the CDR3 is TGCAGCGTGGCTAACAAGCTATCATACACTGAAGCTTTCTTT. This encodes CSVANKLSYTEAFF. The chain uses TRBV29-1 and TRBJ1-1; D call uncertain. The CDR3 consists of 14 residues. The V end was cut by 6 bases, the J end by 3 bases, with 17 bases between. Germline V gene lookup returns CDR1 SQVTM and CDR2 ANQGSEA.

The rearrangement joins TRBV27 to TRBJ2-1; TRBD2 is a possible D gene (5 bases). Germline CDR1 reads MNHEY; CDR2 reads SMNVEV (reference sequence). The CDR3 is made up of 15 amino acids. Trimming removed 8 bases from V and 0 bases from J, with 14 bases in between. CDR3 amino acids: CASQWRASSYNEQFF. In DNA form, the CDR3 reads TGTGCCAGCCAGTGGCGGGCGAGCTCCTACAATGAGCAGTTCTTC.

The CDR3 DNA reads TGTGCCAGCAGGAAAGCGGGCTCCTACGAGCAGTACTTC. It codes for CASRKAGSYEQYF. The chain carries TRBV28 and TRBJ2-7; weak D call: TRBD2 (6 bases). The CDR3 loop spans 13 amino acids. CDR1 is MDHEN and CDR2 is SYDVKM in the germline V gene. The V end was cut by 6 bases, the J end by 0 bases, with 9 bases between.

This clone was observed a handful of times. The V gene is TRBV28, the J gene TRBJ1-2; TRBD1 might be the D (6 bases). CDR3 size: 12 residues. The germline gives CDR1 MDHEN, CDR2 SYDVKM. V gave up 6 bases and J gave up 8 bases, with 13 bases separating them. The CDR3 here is CASRFLQGGYTF. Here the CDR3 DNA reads TGTGCCAGCAGATTCTTACAGGGAGGCTACACCTTC.

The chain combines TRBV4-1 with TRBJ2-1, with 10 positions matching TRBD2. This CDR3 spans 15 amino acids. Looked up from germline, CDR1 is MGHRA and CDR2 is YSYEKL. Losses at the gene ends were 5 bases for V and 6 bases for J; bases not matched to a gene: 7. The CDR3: CASSWSGGAINEQFF. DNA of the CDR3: TGCGCCAGCAGCTGGAGCGGGGGGGCAATCAATGAGCAGTTCTTC.

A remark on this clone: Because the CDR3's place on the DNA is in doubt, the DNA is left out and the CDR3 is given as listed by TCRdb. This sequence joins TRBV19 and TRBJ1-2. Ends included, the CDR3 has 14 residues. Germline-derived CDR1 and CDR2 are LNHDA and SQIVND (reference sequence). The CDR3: CASSILAPSYGYTF.

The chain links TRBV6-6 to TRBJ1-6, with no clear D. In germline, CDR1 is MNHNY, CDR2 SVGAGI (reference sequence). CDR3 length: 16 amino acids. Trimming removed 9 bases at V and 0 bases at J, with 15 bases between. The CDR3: CASLRQQSSYNSPLHF. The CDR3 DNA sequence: TGTGCCAGTCTAAGGCAGCAGAGCTCCTATAATTCACCCCTCCACTTT.

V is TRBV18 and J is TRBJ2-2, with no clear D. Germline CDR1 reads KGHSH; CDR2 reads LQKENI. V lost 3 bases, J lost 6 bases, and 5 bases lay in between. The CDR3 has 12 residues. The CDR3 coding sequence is TGTGCCAGCTCACCTAACCCCGGGGAGCTGTTTTTT. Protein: CASSPNPGELFF. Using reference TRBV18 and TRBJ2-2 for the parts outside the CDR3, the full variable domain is NAGVMQNPRHLVRRRGQEARLRCSPMKGHSHVYWYRQLPEEGLKFMVYLQKENIIDESGMPKERFSAEFPKEGPSILRIQQVVRGDSAAYFCASSPNPGELFFGEGSRLTVL.

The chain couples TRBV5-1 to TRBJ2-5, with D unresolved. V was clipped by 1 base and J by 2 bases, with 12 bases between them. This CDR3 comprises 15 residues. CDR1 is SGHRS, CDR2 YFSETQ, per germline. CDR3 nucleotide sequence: TGCGCCAGCAGCTTGCTTCCAACCCAACAAGAGACCCAGTACTTC. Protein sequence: CASSLLPTQQETQYF.